This T cell receptor beta chain was found in a study of shared clonotypes between healthy human individuals (dated by TCRdb to the early 2020s). In terms of the full investigation: The cohort included a few men and a couple of women between 18 and 49 years of age. For each donor, CD4 naive and CD4 memory were each run on three plates, CD8 naive on two plates, and CD8 memory on one plate. To increase sequencing depth and limit assay-specific biases, different laboratories used diverse techniques to prepare libraries and sequence TCR repertoires. Between about 0.8 and 8.9 billion PBMCs per donor were obtained by leukapheresis. Blood TCR repertoires of about 5 healthy adults were deeply sequenced to estimate repertoire size and the extent of clonotype sharing between individuals.

CDR1 and CDR2 are read off the germline V gene as SGDLS and YYNGEE. The CDR3 numbers 13 residues from cysteine through phenylalanine. The retained sequence is limited to the CDR3, 39 bases, with the frame set at the first base. Relative to germline, V is 0 bases shorter and J is 4 bases shorter, with 4 bases between their ends. Healthy HIV-negative adults with no recently reported acute infections or vaccinations were included as donors. Only Caucasian adults living in Nashville, Tennessee, USA were represented among the donors. CD4+ T cells were enriched by magnetic negative selection, after which naive cells were positively selected on CD45RA and the negative fraction was taken as the memory subset. Blood was collected by leukapheresis, and PBMCs were isolated by Ficoll-Histopaque density gradient centrifugation and then cryopreserved in liquid nitrogen vapor phase. Purity and quantity of every magnetically sorted T cell population were checked by analytical flow cytometry. From each sorted fraction, genomic DNA was isolated and quantified by UV absorbance on a Nanodrop 2000c.

TCR CDR3 regions were amplified from genomic DNA by multiplex PCR using the deep immunoSEQ assay. Extracted genomic DNA from each cell subset was distributed evenly across all wells of several immunoSEQ 96-well plates, and each plate was treated as a replicate. For sorted subsets, each replicate PCR was loaded with 200 ng genomic DNA, equivalent to 32,000 or so T cell genomes. Purified libraries were quantified with a Qubit 3.0 fluorometer, sized on a Bioanalyzer 2100, and re-quantified with the KAPA Library Quantification kit. Each immunoSEQ 96-well plate was sequenced on its own single-read 150-cycle Illumina NextSeq 550 flow cell. As for the authors' bioinformatics: Because the immunoSEQ output held only junctional sequences and lacked quality scores, the filtering could not match the filtering applied to full-length reads. To assign V/J genes and CDR3, sequences were annotated using PyIR, a Python wrapper for IgBLAST v1.9, with IMGT germline references. Reads were removed for weak V/J assignments (E-value above 1e-6), missing CDR3, stop codons, out-of-frame junctions, or ambiguous translated residues. A V3J clonotype was defined by an identical inferred V gene, J gene, and CDR3 amino acid sequence. To compute the percentage overlap between repertoires, the number of shared unique clonotypes was divided by the size of the smaller repertoire. Three approaches were used to assess repertoire richness: RTK rarefaction, the Chao1 estimator, and Recon v2.1 estimates of unobserved clonotypes. Generation probabilities were computed with OLGA for all TCRbeta clonotypes obtained by the gDNA method from several donors. Drawn from immuneACCESS, this table holds only the in-frame rearrangements with V and J called that TCRdb kept. Clones are partly lost; checked studies trace under half to an unresolved V gene and leave the rest unexplained. The V and J calls and clone size were taken over from that table, and D and trimming were inferred from the DNA. For this sample the table gives fewer than 1.4 million clones, of which about 84% were detected only once. The ten largest clones represent more than 0.55% of the sample.

To note about this clone: Its antigen is currently not known. No qualities accompany the bases; no much larger clone lies one base away.

Overall study results and their limits: Sampling was limited to blood, and TCR repertoires in tissue likely differ from TCR repertoires in blood. Naive subsets generally had larger estimated clonotype richness than memory subsets did. Compared with non-shared clonotypes, clonotypes shared by all four sorted-subset donors had higher generation probabilities. Pairwise subsampling led to the expectation that sequencing depth would affect the degree of clonotype sharing among donors. When several donors were compared, the shared fraction of clonotypes was about 5% for naive CD4, around 3.5% for naive CD8, about 2.4% for memory CD4, and 0.4% for memory CD8. Because the study included a small number of donors, the genetic and exposure-history diversity represented was limited. Rarefaction of sorted-subset datasets indicated incomplete sequencing despite the large sequencing depth.

Material for sequencing was memory CD4+ T cells from PBMCs. The cell subset or site label for this specimen denotes: CD45RA-negative fraction. The receptor comes from a man aged 18 to 30 in good health. Some clones in this sample may be carry-over from other donors' samples. Here the chain combines TRBV9 and TRBJ1-4, with no confident D gene call. In nucleotide form, the sequence is TGTGCCAGCAGCGTAGGAGATAATGAAAAACTGTTTTTT. The encoded protein is CASSVGDNEKLFF.